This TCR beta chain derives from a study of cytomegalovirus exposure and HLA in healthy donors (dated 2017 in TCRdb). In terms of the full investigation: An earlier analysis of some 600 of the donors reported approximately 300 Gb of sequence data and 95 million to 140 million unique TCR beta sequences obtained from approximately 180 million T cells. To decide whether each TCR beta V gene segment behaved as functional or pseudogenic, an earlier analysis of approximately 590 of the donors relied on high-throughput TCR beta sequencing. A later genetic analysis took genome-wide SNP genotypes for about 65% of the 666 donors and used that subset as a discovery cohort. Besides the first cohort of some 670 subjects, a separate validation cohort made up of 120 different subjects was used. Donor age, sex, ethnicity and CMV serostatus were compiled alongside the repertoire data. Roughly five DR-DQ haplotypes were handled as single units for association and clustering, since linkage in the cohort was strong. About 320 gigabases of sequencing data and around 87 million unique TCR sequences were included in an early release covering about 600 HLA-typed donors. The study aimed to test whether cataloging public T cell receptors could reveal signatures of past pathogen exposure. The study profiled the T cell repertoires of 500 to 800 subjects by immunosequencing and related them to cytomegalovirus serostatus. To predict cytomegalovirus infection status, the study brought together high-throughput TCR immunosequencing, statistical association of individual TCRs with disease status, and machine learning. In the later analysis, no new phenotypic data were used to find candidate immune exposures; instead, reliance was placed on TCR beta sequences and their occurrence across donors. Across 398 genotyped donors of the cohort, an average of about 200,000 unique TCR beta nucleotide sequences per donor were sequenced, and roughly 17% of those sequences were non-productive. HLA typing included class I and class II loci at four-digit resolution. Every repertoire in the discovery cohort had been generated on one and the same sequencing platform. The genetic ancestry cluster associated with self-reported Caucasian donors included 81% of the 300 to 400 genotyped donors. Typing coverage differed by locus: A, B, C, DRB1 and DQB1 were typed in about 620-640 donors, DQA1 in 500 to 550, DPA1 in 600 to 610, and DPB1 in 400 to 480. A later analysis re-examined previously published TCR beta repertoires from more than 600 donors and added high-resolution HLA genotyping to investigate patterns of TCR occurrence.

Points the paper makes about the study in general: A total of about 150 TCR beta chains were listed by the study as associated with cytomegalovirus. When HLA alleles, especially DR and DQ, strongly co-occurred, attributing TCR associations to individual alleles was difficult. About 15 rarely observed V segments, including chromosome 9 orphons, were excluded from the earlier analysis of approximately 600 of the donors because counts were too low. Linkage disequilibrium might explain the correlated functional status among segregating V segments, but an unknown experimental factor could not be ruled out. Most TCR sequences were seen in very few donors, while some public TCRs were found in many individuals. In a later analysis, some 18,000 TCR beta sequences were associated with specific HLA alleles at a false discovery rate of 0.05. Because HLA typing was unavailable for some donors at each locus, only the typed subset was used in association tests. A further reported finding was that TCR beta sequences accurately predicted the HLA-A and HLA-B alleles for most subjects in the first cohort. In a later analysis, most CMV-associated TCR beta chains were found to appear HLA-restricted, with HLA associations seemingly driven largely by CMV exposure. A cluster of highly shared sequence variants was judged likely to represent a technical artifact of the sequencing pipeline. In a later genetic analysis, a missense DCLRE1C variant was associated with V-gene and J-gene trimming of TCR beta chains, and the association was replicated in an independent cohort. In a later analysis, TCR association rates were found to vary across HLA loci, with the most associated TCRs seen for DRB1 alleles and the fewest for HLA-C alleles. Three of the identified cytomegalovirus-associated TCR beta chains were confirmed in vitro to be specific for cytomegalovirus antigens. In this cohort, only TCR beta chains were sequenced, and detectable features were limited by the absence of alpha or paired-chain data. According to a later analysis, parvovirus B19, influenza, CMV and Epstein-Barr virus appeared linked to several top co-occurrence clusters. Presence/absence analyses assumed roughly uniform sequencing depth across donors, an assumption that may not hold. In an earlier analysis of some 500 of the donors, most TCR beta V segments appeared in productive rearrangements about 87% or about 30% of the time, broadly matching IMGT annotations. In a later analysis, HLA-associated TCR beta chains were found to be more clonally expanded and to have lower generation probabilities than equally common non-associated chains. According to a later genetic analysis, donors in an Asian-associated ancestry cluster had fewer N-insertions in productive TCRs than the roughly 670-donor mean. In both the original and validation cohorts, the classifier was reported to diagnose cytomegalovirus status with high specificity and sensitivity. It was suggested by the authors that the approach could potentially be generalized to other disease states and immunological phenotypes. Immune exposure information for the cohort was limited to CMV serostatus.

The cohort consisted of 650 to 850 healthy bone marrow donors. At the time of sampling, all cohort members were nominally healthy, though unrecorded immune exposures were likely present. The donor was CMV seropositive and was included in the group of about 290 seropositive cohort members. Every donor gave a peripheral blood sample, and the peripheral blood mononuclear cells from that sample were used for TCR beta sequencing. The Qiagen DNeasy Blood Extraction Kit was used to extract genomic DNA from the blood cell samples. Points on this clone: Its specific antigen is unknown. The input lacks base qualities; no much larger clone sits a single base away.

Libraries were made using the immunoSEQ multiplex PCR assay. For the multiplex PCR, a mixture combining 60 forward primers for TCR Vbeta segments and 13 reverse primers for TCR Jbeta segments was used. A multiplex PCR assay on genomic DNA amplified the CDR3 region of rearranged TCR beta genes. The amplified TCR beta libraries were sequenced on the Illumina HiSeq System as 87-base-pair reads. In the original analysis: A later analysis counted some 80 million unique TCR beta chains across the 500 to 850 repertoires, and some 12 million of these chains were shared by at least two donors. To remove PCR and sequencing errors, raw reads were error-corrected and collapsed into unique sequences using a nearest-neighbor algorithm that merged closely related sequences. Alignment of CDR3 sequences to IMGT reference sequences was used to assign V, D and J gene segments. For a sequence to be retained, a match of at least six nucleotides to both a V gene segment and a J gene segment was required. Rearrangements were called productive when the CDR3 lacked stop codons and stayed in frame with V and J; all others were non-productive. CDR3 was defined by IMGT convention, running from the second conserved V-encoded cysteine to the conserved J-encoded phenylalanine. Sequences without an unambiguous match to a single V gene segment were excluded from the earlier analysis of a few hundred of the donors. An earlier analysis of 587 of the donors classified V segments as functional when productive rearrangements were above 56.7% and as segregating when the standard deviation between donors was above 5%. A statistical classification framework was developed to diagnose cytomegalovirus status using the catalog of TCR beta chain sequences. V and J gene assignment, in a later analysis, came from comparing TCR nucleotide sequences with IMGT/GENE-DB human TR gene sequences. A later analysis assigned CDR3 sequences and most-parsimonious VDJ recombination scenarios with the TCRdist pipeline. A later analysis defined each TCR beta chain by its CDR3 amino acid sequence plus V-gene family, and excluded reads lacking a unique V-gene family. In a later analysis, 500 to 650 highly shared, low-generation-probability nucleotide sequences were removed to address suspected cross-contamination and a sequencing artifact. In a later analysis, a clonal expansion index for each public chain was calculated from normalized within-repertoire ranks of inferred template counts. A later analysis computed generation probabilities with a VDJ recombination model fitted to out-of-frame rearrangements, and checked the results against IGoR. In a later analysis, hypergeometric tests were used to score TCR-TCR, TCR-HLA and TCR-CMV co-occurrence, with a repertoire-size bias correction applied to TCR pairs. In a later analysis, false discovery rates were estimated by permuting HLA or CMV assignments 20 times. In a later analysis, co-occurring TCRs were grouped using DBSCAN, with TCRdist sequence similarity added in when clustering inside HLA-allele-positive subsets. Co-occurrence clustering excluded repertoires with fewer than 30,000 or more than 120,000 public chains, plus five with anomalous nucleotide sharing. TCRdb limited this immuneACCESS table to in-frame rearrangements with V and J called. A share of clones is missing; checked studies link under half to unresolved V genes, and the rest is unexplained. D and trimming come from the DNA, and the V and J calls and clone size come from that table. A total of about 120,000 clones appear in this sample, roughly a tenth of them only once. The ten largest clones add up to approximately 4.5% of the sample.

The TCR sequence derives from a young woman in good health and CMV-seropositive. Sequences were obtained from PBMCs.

CDR3 reads: CASSPSSYNSPLHF. The DNA reads as follows: TGTGCCAGCAGCCCGAGCTCCTATAATTCACCCCTCCACTTT. Rearrangement joined TRBV5-4 to TRBJ1-6; no D gene call is confident. CDR1 SGHNT and CDR2 YYREEE were looked up in the germline V gene (reference sequence). At the junction V is shortened by 4 bases and J by 0 bases, with 5 bases in between. The CDR3 contains 14 residues, cysteine and phenylalanine counted. The only DNA kept is the CDR3, 42 bases in frame from the first base. The reference TRBV5-4 and TRBJ1-6 proteins fill in what lies around the CDR3, so the full variable domain reads ETGVTQSPTHLIKTRGQQVTLRCSSQSGHNTVSWYQQALGQGPQFIFQYYREEENGRGNFPPRFSGLQFPNYSSELNVNALELDDSALYLCASSPSSYNSPLHFGNGTRLTVT.